This record looks at one T cell receptor (beta chain) sequence and its context. What it recognizes is unknown. This specimen belongs to a study of early T cells in non-severe SARS-CoV-2 infection. Study observations and caveats: Comparison of clonotypes with VDJdb favored anti-spike CD8 responses while missing private and CD4 specificities.

Individually, cDNA molecules had unique molecular identifiers attached to them. TCRdb ran MiXCR on the 5' RACE reads and lists one entry per CDR3 protein. Among around 81,000 distinct CDR3 sequences listed, 14% were seen once. From germline, CDR1 is SQVTM and CDR2 ANQGSEA. The CDR3 is 16 amino acids. V lost 5 bases and J lost 4, with 20 bases in between. The chain carries TRBV29-1 and TRBJ2-2, with D possibly being TRBD1 (8 bases). This TCR was recovered from an adult who was a healthcare worker with PCR-confirmed SARS-CoV-2 infection or an uninfected control (not recorded which). Material: whole blood. CDR3 sequence: CSVSPGTGGSTGELFF. CDR3 DNA sequence: TGCAGCGTTTCTCCGGGGACAGGCGGGAGCACCGGGGAGCTGTTTTTT.